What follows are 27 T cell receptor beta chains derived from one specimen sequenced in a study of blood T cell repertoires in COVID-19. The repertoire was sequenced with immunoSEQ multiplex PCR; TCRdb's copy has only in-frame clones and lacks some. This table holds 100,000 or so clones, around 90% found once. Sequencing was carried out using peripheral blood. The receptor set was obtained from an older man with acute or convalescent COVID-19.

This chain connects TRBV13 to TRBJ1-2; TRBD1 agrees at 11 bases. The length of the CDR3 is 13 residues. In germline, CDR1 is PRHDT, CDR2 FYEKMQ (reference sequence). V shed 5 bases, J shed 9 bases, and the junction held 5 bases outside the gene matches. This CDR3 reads CASSQGQGVSYTF. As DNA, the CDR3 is TGTGCCAGCAGCCAGGGACAGGGGGTGAGCTACACCTTC.

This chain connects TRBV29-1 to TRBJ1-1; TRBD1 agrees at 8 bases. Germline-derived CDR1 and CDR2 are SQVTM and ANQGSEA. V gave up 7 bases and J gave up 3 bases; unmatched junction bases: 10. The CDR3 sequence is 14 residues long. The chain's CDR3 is CSGSTQGAHTEAFF. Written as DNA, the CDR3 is TGCAGCGGATCCACCCAGGGGGCGCACACTGAAGCTTTCTTT.

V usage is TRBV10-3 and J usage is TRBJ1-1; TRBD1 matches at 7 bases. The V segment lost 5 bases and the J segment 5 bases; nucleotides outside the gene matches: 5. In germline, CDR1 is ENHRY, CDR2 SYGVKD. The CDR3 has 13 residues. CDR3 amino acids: CAISSTGDTEAFF. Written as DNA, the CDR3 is TGTGCCATCAGTTCCACAGGGGATACTGAAGCTTTCTTT.

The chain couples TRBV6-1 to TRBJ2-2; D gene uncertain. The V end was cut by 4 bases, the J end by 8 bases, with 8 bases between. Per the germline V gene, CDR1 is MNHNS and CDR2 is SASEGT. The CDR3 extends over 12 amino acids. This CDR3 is CASSGAGGELFF. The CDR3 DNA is TGTGCCAGCAGTGGAGCCGGGGGGGAGCTGTTTTTT.

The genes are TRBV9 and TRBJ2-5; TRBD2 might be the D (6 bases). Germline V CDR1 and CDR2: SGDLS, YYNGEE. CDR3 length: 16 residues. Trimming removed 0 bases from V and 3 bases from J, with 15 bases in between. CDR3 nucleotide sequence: TGTGCCAGCAGCGTAGGAAGAGCCCCGGGGGAAGAGACCCAGTACTTC. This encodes CASSVGRAPGEETQYF.

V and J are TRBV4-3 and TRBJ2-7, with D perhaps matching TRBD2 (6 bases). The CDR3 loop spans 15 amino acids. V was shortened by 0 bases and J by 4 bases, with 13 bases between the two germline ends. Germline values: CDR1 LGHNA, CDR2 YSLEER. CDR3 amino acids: CASSQEWVAGYEQYF. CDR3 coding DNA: TGCGCCAGCAGCCAAGAATGGGTCGCGGGATACGAGCAGTACTTC.

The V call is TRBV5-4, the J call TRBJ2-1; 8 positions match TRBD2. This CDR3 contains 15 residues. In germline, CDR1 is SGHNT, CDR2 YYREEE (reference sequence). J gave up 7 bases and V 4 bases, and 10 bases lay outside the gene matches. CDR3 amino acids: CASSPSAGVRNEQFF. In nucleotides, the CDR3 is TGTGCCAGCAGCCCCTCAGCGGGAGTCCGGAATGAGCAGTTCTTC.

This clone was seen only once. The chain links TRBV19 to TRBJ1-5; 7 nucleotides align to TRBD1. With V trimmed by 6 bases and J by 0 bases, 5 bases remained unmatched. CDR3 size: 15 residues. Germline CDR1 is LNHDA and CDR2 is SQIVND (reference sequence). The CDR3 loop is CASRRQGNSNQPQHF. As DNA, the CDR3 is TGTGCCAGTAGGCGACAGGGCAATAGCAATCAGCCCCAGCATTTT. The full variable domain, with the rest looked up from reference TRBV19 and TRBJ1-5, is DGGITQSPKYLFRKEGQNVTLSCEQNLNHDAMYWYRQDPGQGLRLIYYSQIVNDFQKGDIAEGYSVSREKKESFPLTVTSAQKNPTAFYLCASRRQGNSNQPQHFGDGTRLSIL.

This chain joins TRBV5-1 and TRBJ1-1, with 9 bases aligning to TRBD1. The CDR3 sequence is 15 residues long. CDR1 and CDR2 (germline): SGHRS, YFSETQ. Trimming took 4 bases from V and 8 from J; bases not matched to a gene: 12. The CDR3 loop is CASSGRDRVHLEAFF. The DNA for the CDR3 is TGCGCCAGCAGCGGCCGGGACAGGGTCCATCTCGAAGCTTTCTTT.

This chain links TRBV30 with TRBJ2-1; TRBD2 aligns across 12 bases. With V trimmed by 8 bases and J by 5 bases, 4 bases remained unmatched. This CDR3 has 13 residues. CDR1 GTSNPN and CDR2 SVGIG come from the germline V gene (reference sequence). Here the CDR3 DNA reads TGTGCCGGATCTAGCGGGGGGGACAATGAGCAGTTCTTC. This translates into CAGSSGGDNEQFF.

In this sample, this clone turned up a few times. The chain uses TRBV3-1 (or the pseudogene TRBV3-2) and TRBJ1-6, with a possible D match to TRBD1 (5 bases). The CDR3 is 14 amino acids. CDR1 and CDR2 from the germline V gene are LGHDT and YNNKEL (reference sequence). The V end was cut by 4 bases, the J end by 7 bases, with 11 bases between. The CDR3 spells CASSRTSPNSPLHF. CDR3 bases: TGTGCCAGCAGCCGGACATCTCCCAATTCACCCCTCCACTTT.

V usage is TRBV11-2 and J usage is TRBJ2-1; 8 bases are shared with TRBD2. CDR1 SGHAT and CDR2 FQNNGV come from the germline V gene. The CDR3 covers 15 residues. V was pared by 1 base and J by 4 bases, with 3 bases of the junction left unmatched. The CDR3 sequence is CASSLALADYNEQFF. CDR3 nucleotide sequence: TGTGCCAGCAGCTTAGCACTAGCGGATTACAATGAGCAGTTCTTC.

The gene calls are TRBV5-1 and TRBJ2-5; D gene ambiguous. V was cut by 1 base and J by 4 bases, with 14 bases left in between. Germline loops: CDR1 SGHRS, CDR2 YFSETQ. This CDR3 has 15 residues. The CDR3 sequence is CASSLFSRFLETQYF. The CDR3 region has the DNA TGCGCCAGCAGCTTGTTTAGTCGATTCCTAGAGACCCAGTACTTC.

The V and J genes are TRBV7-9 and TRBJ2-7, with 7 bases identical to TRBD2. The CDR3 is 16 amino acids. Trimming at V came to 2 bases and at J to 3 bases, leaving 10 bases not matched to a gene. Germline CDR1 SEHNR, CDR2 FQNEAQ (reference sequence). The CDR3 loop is CASSLLGGNGIYEQYF. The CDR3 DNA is TGTGCCAGCAGCTTACTGGGAGGGAACGGAATCTACGAGCAGTACTTC.

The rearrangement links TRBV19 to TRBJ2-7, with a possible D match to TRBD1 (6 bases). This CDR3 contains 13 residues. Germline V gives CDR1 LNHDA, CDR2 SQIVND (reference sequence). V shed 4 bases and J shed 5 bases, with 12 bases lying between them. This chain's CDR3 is CASSTSTGNEQYF. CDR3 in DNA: TGTGCCAGTAGTACGTCAACAGGGAACGAGCAGTACTTC.

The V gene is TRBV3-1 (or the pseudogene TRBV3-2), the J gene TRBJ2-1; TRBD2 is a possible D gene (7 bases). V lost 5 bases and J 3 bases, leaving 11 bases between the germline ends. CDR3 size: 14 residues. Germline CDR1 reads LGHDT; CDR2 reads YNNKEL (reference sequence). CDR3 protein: CASSGRGGYNEQFF. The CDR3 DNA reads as TGTGCCAGCAGCGGGAGGGGGGGCTACAATGAGCAGTTCTTC.

The CDR3 reads CASRRQGGIYEQYF. CDR3 nucleotide sequence: TGTGCCAGCAGGAGACAGGGGGGGATCTACGAGCAGTACTTC. This chain uses TRBV6-5 with TRBJ2-7, with TRBD1 identical over 9 bases. In germline, CDR1 is MNHEY, CDR2 SVGAGI. J gave up 3 bases and V 6 bases, and 6 bases lay outside the gene matches. The CDR3 runs 14 residues.

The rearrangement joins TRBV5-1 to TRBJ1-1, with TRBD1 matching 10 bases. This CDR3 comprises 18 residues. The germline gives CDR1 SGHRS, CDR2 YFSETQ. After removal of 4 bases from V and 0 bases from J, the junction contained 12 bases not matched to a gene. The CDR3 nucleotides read TGCGCCAGCAGCCCAGACAGGGGGCGTAAACTATTGAACACTGAAGCTTTCTTT. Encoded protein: CASSPDRGRKLLNTEAFF.

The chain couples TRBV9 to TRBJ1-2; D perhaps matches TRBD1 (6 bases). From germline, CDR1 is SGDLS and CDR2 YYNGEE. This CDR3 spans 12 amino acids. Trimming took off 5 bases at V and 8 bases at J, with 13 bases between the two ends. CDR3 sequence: CASREQGQGYTF. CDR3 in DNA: TGTGCCAGCAGGGAACAGGGCCAAGGCTACACCTTC.

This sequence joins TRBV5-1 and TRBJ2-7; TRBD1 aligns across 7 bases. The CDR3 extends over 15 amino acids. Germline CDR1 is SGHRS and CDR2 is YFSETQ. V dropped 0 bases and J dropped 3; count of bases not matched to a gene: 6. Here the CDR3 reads CASSLVGTAYYEQYF. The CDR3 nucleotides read TGCGCCAGCAGCTTGGTCGGGACAGCATACTACGAGCAGTACTTC.

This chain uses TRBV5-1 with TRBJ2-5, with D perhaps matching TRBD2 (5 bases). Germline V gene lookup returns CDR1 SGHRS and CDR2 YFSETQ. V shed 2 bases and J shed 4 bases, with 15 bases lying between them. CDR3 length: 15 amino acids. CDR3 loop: CASSLMDGVRETQYF. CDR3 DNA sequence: TGCGCCAGCAGCTTAATGGACGGGGTGAGAGAGACCCAGTACTTC.

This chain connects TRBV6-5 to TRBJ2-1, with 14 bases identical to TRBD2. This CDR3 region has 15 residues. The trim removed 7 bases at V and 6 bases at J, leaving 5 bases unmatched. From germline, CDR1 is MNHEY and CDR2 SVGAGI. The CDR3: CASIGTSGRFNEQFF. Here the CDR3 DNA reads TGTGCCAGCATCGGGACTAGCGGGAGATTCAATGAGCAGTTCTTC.

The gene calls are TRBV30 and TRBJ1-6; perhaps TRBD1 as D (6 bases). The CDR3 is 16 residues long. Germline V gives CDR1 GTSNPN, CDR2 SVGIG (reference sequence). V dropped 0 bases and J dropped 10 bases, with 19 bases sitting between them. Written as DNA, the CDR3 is TGTGCCTGGAGTGTACGTGGGTACAGGGTAAGGTCACCCCTCCACTTT. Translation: CAWSVRGYRVRSPLHF.

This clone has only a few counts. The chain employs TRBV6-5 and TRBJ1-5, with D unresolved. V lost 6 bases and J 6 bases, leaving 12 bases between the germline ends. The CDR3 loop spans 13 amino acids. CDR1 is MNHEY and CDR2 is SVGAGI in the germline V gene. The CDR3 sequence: CASSPRTTQPQHF. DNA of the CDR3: TGTGCCAGCAGCCCCCGGACTACTCAGCCCCAGCATTTT.

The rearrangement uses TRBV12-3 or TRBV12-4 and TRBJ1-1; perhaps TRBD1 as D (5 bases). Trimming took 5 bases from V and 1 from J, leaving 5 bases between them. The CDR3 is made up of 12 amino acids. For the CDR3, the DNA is TGTGCCAGCAGTAGGGGGAACACTGAAGCTTTCTTT. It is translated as CASSRGNTEAFF.

The CDR3 loop reads CASSPGGAGYNEQFF. CDR3 in DNA: TGCGCCAGCAGCCCAGGAGGAGCGGGGTACAATGAGCAGTTCTTC. The chain has TRBV5-1 and TRBJ2-1; 7 bases align to TRBD2. The V gene's germline CDR1 is SGHRS and CDR2 YFSETQ. The CDR3 contains 15 residues. After removal of 4 bases from V and 4 bases from J, the junction contained 8 bases not matched to a gene.

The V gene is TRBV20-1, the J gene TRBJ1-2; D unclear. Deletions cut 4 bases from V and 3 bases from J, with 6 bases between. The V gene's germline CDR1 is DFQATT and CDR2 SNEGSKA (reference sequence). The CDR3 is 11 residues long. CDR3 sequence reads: CSAKRDYGYTF. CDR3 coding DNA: TGCAGTGCTAAGAGGGACTATGGCTACACCTTC.